Each of the 20 T cell receptor beta chains below was sequenced from the same sample in a study of shared clonotypes between healthy human individuals. Sequencing was performed with immunoSEQ multiplex PCR; in TCRdb, only in-frame clones are kept and a portion is missing. The sample lists around 1,900,000 clones; 93% were seen once. The naive CD8 population came from CD45RO-negative cells selected for CCR7, without terminally differentiated effector memory CD45RA+ cells. Sequences were obtained from naive CD8+ T cells from PBMCs. Every receptor here comes from a man between 18 and 29 years old in good health. Some clones in this sample may be carry-over from other donors' samples.

The chain is built from TRBV5-6 and TRBJ2-1, with 7 bases that match TRBD1. The V segment lost 4 bases and the J segment 4 bases; nucleotides outside the gene matches: 8. This CDR3 region has 15 residues. The germline V gene has CDR1 SGHDT and CDR2 YYEEEE. CDR3 nucleotide sequence: TGTGCCAGCAGCCCTGAGGGGGCTAGTTACAATGAGCAGTTCTTC. Encoded protein: CASSPEGASYNEQFF. Looking up the rest from reference TRBV5-6 and TRBJ2-1 gives the full variable domain: DAGVTQSPTHLIKTRGQQVTLRCSPKSGHDTVSWYQQALGQGPQFIFQYYEEEERQRGNFPDRFSGHQFPNYSSELNVNALLLGDSALYLCASSPEGASYNEQFFGPGTRLTVL.

This rearrangement joins TRBV7-8 to TRBJ2-7; maybe TRBD2 (6 bases). Per the germline V gene, CDR1 is SGHVS and CDR2 is FQNEAQ. The ends were cut back, 4 bases at V and 0 bases at J, with 10 bases in the middle. There are 14 residues in the CDR3. Here the CDR3 reads CASSWGDRSYEQYF. The CDR3 DNA reads TGTGCCAGCAGCTGGGGGGACCGCTCCTACGAGCAGTACTTC.

The CDR3 protein is CASSSYHSALPWYGYTF. CDR3 coding DNA: TGTGCCAGCAGTTCCTACCACTCAGCCCTCCCCTGGTATGGCTACACCTTC. The chain couples TRBV27 to TRBJ1-2; D is ambiguous. V was pared by 4 bases and J by 5 bases, with 23 bases between. The germline CDR1 and CDR2 sequences are MNHEY and SMNVEV (reference sequence). This CDR3 is built from 17 residues.

This chain uses TRBV27 with TRBJ2-1; D gene uncertain. The CDR3 runs to 15 residues. The germline V gene encodes CDR1 MNHEY and CDR2 SMNVEV (reference sequence). Trimming took 10 bases from V and 0 from J, leaving 16 bases between them. The chain's CDR3 is CATQILVSSYNEQFF. DNA of the CDR3: TGTGCCACCCAGATCCTAGTGAGCTCCTACAATGAGCAGTTCTTC.

This clone was seen just once. The rearrangement links TRBV28 to TRBJ2-3; D call uncertain. Germline loops: CDR1 MDHEN, CDR2 SYDVKM. CDR3 size: 11 residues. The V end lost 5 bases, the J end lost 7 bases, and 7 bases lay between the germline ends. The CDR3 bases are TGTGCCAGCAGTACTTTGAATACGCAGTATTTT. This gives the protein CASSTLNTQYF.

This clone has only one observation. The genes are TRBV27 and TRBJ1-2, with 9 bases matching TRBD1. Germline V lookup: CDR1 MNHEY, CDR2 SMNVEV (reference sequence). The CDR3 length is 15 residues. V shed 5 bases and J 6 bases; nucleotides not matched to a gene: 10. CDR3 in DNA: TGTGCCAGCAGTCCCCGGGACAGGGATGCTGATGGCTACACCTTC. This translates into CASSPRDRDADGYTF.

V is TRBV14 and J is TRBJ2-1; 8 nucleotides agree with TRBD2. The germline gives CDR1 SGHDN, CDR2 FVKESK. Trimming at V came to 0 bases and at J to 7 bases, leaving 5 bases not matched to a gene. This CDR3 is 15 amino acids long. The CDR3 DNA follows: TGTGCCAGCAGCCAAGAGATGGCTAGCGGGAATGAGCAGTTCTTC. It translates to CASSQEMASGNEQFF.

The V call is TRBV9, the J call TRBJ2-3; 7 bases match TRBD1. This CDR3 has 16 amino acids. The junction had 10 bases not matched to a gene; V was cut back by 3 bases and J by 3 bases. In germline, CDR1 is SGDLS, CDR2 YYNGEE. CDR3 amino acids: CASSAPPDRVTDTQYF. Written as DNA, the CDR3 is TGTGCCAGCAGCGCTCCCCCTGACAGGGTAACAGATACGCAGTATTTT.

This clone was seen once. CDR3 sequence (DNA): TGTGCCAGCAACGCAGGGCTAGGGTACGAGCAGTACTTC. Residues: CASNAGLGYEQYF. The chain carries TRBV2 and TRBJ2-7; TRBD1 is a possible D gene (5 bases). Germline values: CDR1 SNHLY, CDR2 FYNNEI. CDR3 length: 13 residues. V was trimmed by 7 bases and J by 4 bases, leaving 14 bases between them.

In the case of this clone: Other DNA sequences in this specimen translate into the identical CDR3. J is TRBJ2-3 and V is TRBV7-3; possible D gene TRBD2, 6 bases. The CDR3 totals 13 residues. Germline V gives CDR1 SGHTA, CDR2 FQGTGA. V lost 3 bases to trimming and J lost 6 bases, with 10 bases between them. CDR3 nucleotide sequence: TGTGCCAGCAGCTTGATTGGGGGGGATACGCAGTATTTT. Its translation is CASSLIGGDTQYF.

The chain recombines TRBV2 with TRBJ2-1; 12 bases are a match to TRBD2. After removal of 6 bases from V and 7 bases from J, the junction contained 10 bases not matched to a gene. The germline gives CDR1 SNHLY, CDR2 FYNNEI. There are 16 residues in the CDR3. CDR3 sequence reads: CASRTPGLAGRNEQFF. For the CDR3, the DNA is TGTGCCAGCAGAACACCGGGACTAGCGGGTCGGAATGAGCAGTTCTTC.

This sequence joins TRBV9 and TRBJ2-3; TRBD2 might be the D (6 bases). Per germline, CDR1 SGDLS and CDR2 YYNGEE. Trimming stripped 0 bases from V and 6 bases from J, with 17 bases between. The CDR3 consists of 16 residues. The CDR3 DNA is TGTGCCAGCAGCGTAGAGGGCGGGAAATTAGCGGATACGCAGTATTTT. This encodes CASSVEGGKLADTQYF. The variable domain in full, completed from reference TRBV9 and TRBJ2-3, reads DSGVTQTPKHLITATGQRVTLRCSPRSGDLSVYWYQQSLDQGLQFLIQYYNGEERAKGNILERFSAQQFPDLHSELNLSSLELGDSALYFCASSVEGGKLADTQYFGPGTRLTVL.

The rearrangement uses TRBV27 and TRBJ2-7, with D perhaps being TRBD1 or TRBD2 (5 bases each). V lost 5 bases, J lost 0 bases, and 11 bases lay in between. CDR1 MNHEY and CDR2 SMNVEV come from the germline V gene (reference sequence). The CDR3 consists of 14 residues. The CDR3 DNA reads as TGTGCCAGCAGTATCAGGGACCACTCCTACGAGCAGTACTTC. Residues: CASSIRDHSYEQYF.

As for this clone: The same CDR3 can be traced to other DNA sequences in this sample. V is TRBV9 and J is TRBJ2-7, with D perhaps matching TRBD1 or TRBD2 (5 bases each). CDR1 SGDLS and CDR2 YYNGEE come from the germline V gene. V lost 3 bases and J lost 2, with 9 bases in between. The CDR3 runs 13 residues. CDR3 amino acids: CASSEGTAYEQYF. CDR3 bases: TGTGCCAGCAGCGAGGGGACCGCCTACGAGCAGTACTTC.

V gene TRBV19 combines with J gene TRBJ1-1; possible D gene TRBD1, 5 bases. Germline V gives CDR1 LNHDA, CDR2 SQIVND (reference sequence). This CDR3 contains 17 residues. V lost 4 bases and J 0 bases, leaving 18 bases between the germline ends. In nucleotides, the CDR3 is TGTGCCAGTAGTAAATCCTGGGACCGACTCCTGAACACTGAAGCTTTCTTT. It translates to CASSKSWDRLLNTEAFF.

The chain couples TRBV10-3 to TRBJ2-7; D might be TRBD2 (6 bases). The germline V gene has CDR1 ENHRY and CDR2 SYGVKD. The CDR3 totals 14 residues. V lost 6 bases and J lost 6, with 18 bases in between. CDR3 DNA sequence: TGTGCCATCAGGGGGGTCCTCGCGGAGGGCGAGCAGTACTTC. Translated: CAIRGVLAEGEQYF.

The chain employs TRBV7-3 and TRBJ2-7; 8 nucleotides agree with TRBD1. The CDR3 sequence is 13 residues long. Germline assignment: CDR1 SGHTA and CDR2 FQGTGA. Unmatched junction bases numbered 4, after V lost 3 bases and J lost 6 bases. The chain's CDR3 is CASSLGQVSEQYF. Written as DNA, the CDR3 is TGTGCCAGCAGCTTGGGACAGGTCAGCGAGCAGTACTTC.

This sequence joins TRBV9 and TRBJ2-1; tentative D call: TRBD1 (5 bases). The CDR3 runs to 15 residues. Germline values: CDR1 SGDLS, CDR2 YYNGEE. The V gene lost 4 bases and the J gene lost 6 bases, with 17 bases spanning the gap. Here the CDR3 DNA reads TGTGCCAGCAGCAAAGGGGTCGAACAGTTCAATGAGCAGTTCTTC. This gives the protein CASSKGVEQFNEQFF.

The gene calls are TRBV29-1 and TRBJ2-5, with D unclear. Trimming cost V 4 bases and J 3 bases, with 12 bases left between them. This CDR3 spans 13 amino acids. CDR1 and CDR2 (germline): SQVTM, ANQGSEA. For the CDR3, the DNA is TGCAGCGTTGGACTGGCTCATAAAGAGACCCAGTACTTC. This translates into CSVGLAHKETQYF.

Note on this clone: Other DNA sequences in the sample encode the same CDR3. V gene TRBV27 combines with J gene TRBJ2-2; no clear D. Germline V gene lookup returns CDR1 MNHEY and CDR2 SMNVEV (reference sequence). V was pared by 2 bases and J by 5 bases, with 3 bases between. CDR3 size: 12 residues. CDR3 in amino acids: CASSLGTGELFF. CDR3 DNA: TGTGCCAGCAGTTTAGGTACCGGGGAGCTGTTTTTT.